This TCR beta chain was sequenced during a study of T cell changes during pregnancy in multiple sclerosis. Sequencing was performed with immunoSEQ multiplex PCR; in TCRdb, only in-frame clones are kept and a portion is missing. The sample consists of some 68,000 clones, about 90% of them appearing once. The trim removed 4 bases at V and 12 bases at J, leaving 7 bases unmatched. The CDR3 is 14 residues long. Germline lookup yields CDR1 SGHDN and CDR2 FVKESK. This receptor was obtained from a female donor in good health, enrolled as a control in a pregnancy study. The sequencing here drew on peripheral blood, taken in the second trimester of pregnancy. The chain is built from TRBV14 and TRBJ2-7, with 15 bases lining up with TRBD2. In DNA form, the CDR3 reads TGTGCCAGCAGCCCAGGGACTAGCGGGAGGTCGGTGTACTTC. Translation: CASSPGTSGRSVYF.